This T cell receptor beta chain originates from a study of T cells in Graves' hyperthyroidism and ophthalmopathy. Overall study results and limits: Ophthalmopathy, which appeared later, was predicted by the model a median about 6 months before onset.

This clonotype appeared many times. Its antigen is not identified. From RNA transcripts, TCR beta CDR3 regions were amplified. The HTBI set primed first-round TCR CDR3 RT-PCR. TCRdb itself ran the multiplex PCR reads through MiXCR, one entry per CDR3 protein. The data contain about 560,000 distinct CDR3 sequences, roughly a sixth of them seen just once; the ten biggest clones take up 15% to 20%. The CDR3 contains 12 residues. With 5 bases clipped from V and 6 bases from J, the junction kept 1 base outside the gene matches. Germline V gene data show CDR1 as MDHEN and CDR2 as SYDVKM. The source material was blood. The chain links TRBV28 to TRBJ2-3, with 8 bases that match TRBD1. This receptor was obtained from a woman between 18 and 29 years old with Graves' hyperthyroidism. The CDR3 loop reads CASSNRGDTQYF. In DNA form, the CDR3 reads TGTGCCAGCAGTAACAGGGGGGATACGCAGTATTTT.